This T cell receptor beta chain was documented in a study of regulatory T cells in long-lasting Graves disease (dated by TCRdb to the early 2020s). About the study as a whole: Antithyroid drugs had been taken for less than 3 months by newly diagnosed Graves' disease patients. Patients with persistent Graves' disease were compared with patients with newly diagnosed Graves' disease using TCR sequencing and RNA sequencing of peripheral blood. The study was conducted in China and was registered as a clinical trial. A total of about 35 samples underwent TCR sequencing, from about 13 patients with persistent Graves' disease and some 20 patients with newly diagnosed Graves' disease. Broad study findings and their caveats: More public clonotypes were shared among persistent patients (about 2,800) than among newly diagnosed patients (roughly 960). Preferential use of TRBV28, TRBJ1-2 and TRBJ2-5 was observed in persistent disease, whereas TRBV20-1 and TRBJ2-1 were favored in newly diagnosed disease. Persistent Graves' disease patients showed lower TCR Shannon entropy and fewer highly expanded clones than newly diagnosed patients, suggesting clonal expansion. Only the TCR beta chain was sequenced and analyzed. The authors acknowledged the small sample size as a limitation that may reduce accuracy. Peripheral blood alone was examined, since thyroid tissue, which constituted the primary lesion, could not be accessed.

Of note for this clonotype: Its binding antigen is unknown. Base qualities were left out, and no much larger clone turns up one base away.

V sheds 5 bases and J sheds 7 bases, leaving 12 bases between their ends. Reading the germline V gene gives CDR1 SGHTA and CDR2 FQGNSA. The CDR3 measures 13 amino acids from cysteine to phenylalanine. Kept here is only the CDR3 DNA, which spans 39 bases and is read in frame from base 1. The sample's time point label is to be understood as: newly diagnosed GD, antithyroid drugs for less than 3 months. For both TCR sequencing and RNA sequencing, RNA was extracted from PBMCs in TRIzol. Graves' disease was diagnosed according to American Thyroid Association guidelines. Patients were recruited from an endocrinology department in Xi'an, China. From each patient, 7.5 to 9.5 milliliters of peripheral blood was collected into an EDTA anticoagulant tube. PBMCs were isolated by Ficoll Paque Plus density gradient separation without further T cell sorting. An Agilent 2100 Bioanalyzer and agarose gel were used to check RNA quality, and a NanoDrop 2000 was used to measure RNA concentration.

The method behind the library was multiplex PCR. Instrument used: Illumina HiSeq 4000. TCR beta libraries were built with iRepertoire HTBI primers and Arm-PCR amplification of CDR3 regions. Before sequencing, the PCR products underwent gel purification. Per the original workflow: Across samples, roughly 60 TRBV and roughly 15 TRBJ segments were identified and used for gene usage analysis of CDR3 amino acid clonotypes. COPE and FqMerger were used to merge filtered high-quality paired reads into contigs. BLAST was used to align contigs to IMGT TRBV, TRBD and TRBJ reference genes, with CDR3 defined following IMGT. Any clonotype with a frequency above 0.1% was counted as a highly expanded clone. Shannon entropy served as the measure of repertoire diversity, while the Gini coefficient captured V-J evenness. Clonotypes shared by more than one individual were considered public. The public reads were run again by TCRdb, first through fastp at Q25 and then through MiXCR, and only productive beta chains were kept. Each entry merges the rows of one CDR3 protein and shows their most common DNA and genes. For this entry, the V and J calls and clone size follow TCRdb and not the study's own pipeline. The sample table holds roughly 560,000 distinct CDR3 sequences, of which around 12% were seen once. The ten largest make up approximately 9% of the sample.

The data also belong to a second study, concerning T cells in Graves' hyperthyroidism and ophthalmopathy. As described in the second report: Graves' hyperthyroidism was defined as stable when no progression to ophthalmopathy occurred over 18 months of follow-up. Hyperthyroidism patients were newly diagnosed, had a disease duration of under 2 months, and were aged 18 to 65 years. Patients with uncontrolled infections, other autoimmune diseases, pregnancy or lactation were excluded. Diagnoses relied on clinical symptoms, serum thyroxine and TRAb, thyroid ultrasound and orbital computed tomography. A first-round RT-PCR of the TCR CDR3 used the HTBI primer set with the Qiagen OneStep RT-PCR kit. Blood samples also contained most of the expanded thyroid clonotypes (frequency above 0.001), which suggests that blood repertoires may reflect thyroid immune responses. In cross-validation, a model built on a 13 V-J signature told ophthalmopathy apart from stable hyperthyroidism with roughly 87% sensitivity and roughly 83% specificity, and in testing the same model reached 80%/75%. During validation, the model predicted progression to ophthalmopathy a median of about 6.5 months ahead of onset, with approximately 71% sensitivity and 72% to 85% specificity. To identify distinguishing TCR V-J signatures, a discovery cohort of 90 to 100 patients was used, comprising under 45 with Graves' ophthalmopathy and 55 to 65 with stable Graves' hyperthyroidism. Prospective prediction of ophthalmopathy was tested in an independent validation cohort consisting of fewer than 20 hyperthyroidism patients and 15 or so patients who later progressed to ophthalmopathy. For training and testing, the approximately 97 patients in the discovery cohort were randomly divided in a 7:3 ratio. The study also compared thyroid tissue and blood T-cell repertoires from several Graves' hyperthyroidism patients. Following sampling, methimazole starting at 30 mg daily was given to hyperthyroidism patients, and high-dose intravenous methylprednisolone was given to ophthalmopathy patients. Libraries were constructed in a second round of multiplex PCR, after which size selection and purification were performed. Sequencing of the libraries was done on an Illumina HiSeq2000 using paired-end 100 bp reads. Raw data were processed with SOAPnuke, discarding reads with adapters, uncalled bases, mean Phred below 15, or no exact constant-primer or identifier match. COPE v1.2.5 was used to merge the high-quality paired reads, and each unique nucleotide sequence was defined as a clonotype. Clonotypes were aligned to IMGT TRBV, TRBD and TRBJ reference segments using MiTCR v1.1. Analysis was restricted to V-J combinations with a frequency above 0.0001, which covered over 98% of repertoires. A TCS score was defined as the ratio between F50 (clonal expansion) and ExV (chaos), using BLOSUM62-based TCRdist between CDR3 peptides within each V-J. Welch's t-statistics and random forest reduced fewer than 550 V-J features to roughly 13, which were used in a naive Bayes classifier (R e1071). No statistical method was used to set the sample size in advance, and investigators knew the group allocation. According to the paper, TCR Vbeta CDR3 sequencing was carried out on approximately 140 peripheral blood samples, which came from 40 to 45 ophthalmopathy, 80 or so hyperthyroidism and 17 progressor patients.

Recombination connected TRBV7-2 to TRBJ1-3; no D gene call is confident. The clonotype comes from a woman younger than 45 with Graves disease. Donor details come from another sample of the same person, matched by shared clones. Sample: peripheral blood mononuclear cells (PBMCs), taken at new diagnosis, from a patient treated with antithyroid drugs. The sequenced DNA is TGTGCCAGCAGCGAGAGAGTTAGGAACACCATATATTTT. It codes for CASSERVRNTIYF.